The T cell receptor (beta chain) under discussion was sequenced for a study of blood T cells in healthy people across ages. About the research overall: Using template switching, researchers captured about one barcoded beta molecule for each two T cells.

A sample-barcoded 5' primer and a J-beta primer mix were used in a second PCR of about 7 to 12 cycles. TCRdb reprocessed the 5' RACE reads via MiXCR and lists one record per CDR3 protein. The table has more than 500,000 distinct CDR3 sequences, 27% seen once; the top ten hold around 18%. Study-level findings and limits: Changes in expanded clonotypes were possibly confounded, as the CMV status of donors was unknown. Researchers judged that diversity estimates from one million T cells fell short of true values.

The CDR3 covers 9 residues. The germline gives CDR1 SGHRS, CDR2 YFSETQ. The V end was cut by 8 bases, the J end by 11 bases, with 10 bases between. Of note for this clonotype: The target antigen is unknown.

The sequence derives from a woman in her sixties or seventies in good health. Sequencing used blood. The chain couples TRBV5-1 to TRBJ2-5, with unresolved D. This chain's CDR3 is CASQLEQYF. CDR3 DNA sequence: TGCGCCAGTCAGCTGGAGCAGTACTTC.